What follows are 13 T cell receptor beta chains derived from one specimen sequenced in a study of shared clonotypes between healthy human individuals. Data came from immunoSEQ multiplex PCR; TCRdb stores just in-frame clones and leaves some out. The sample shows about 690,000 clones, around 91% of them seen only once. Sequencing used memory CD8+ T cells from PBMCs. Regarding subset: CD45RO+ cells pooled with CCR7-negative TemRA cells. The receptors originated from a man younger than 30 in good health. Some clones in this sample may be carry-over from other donors' samples.

Only one count was recorded for this clone. The chain recombines TRBV7-9 with TRBJ2-7; D possibly uses TRBD1 or TRBD2 (5 bases each). The CDR3 has 11 amino acids. CDR1 is SEHNR and CDR2 is FQNEAQ in the germline V gene (reference sequence). Trimming pared 5 bases from V and 9 bases from J, leaving 11 bases between. CDR3 DNA sequence: TGTGCCAGCAGCCCCGGGGCGGGGCAGTACTTC. This translates into CASSPGAGQYF.

The chain is built from TRBV21-1 and TRBJ2-1. TRBV21-1 constitutes a pseudogene. The CDR3 extends over 11 amino acids. This chain's CDR3 is CATPVRARRFF. The CDR3 DNA is TGTGCCACCCCGGTCCGGGCTCGGCGGTTCTTC.

The chain employs TRBV2 and TRBJ2-7, with a possible D match to TRBD1 (6 bases). The V gene's germline CDR1 is SNHLY and CDR2 FYNNEI. The V and J ends lost 5 bases and 6 bases respectively, with 14 bases between them. The CDR3 is made up of 13 amino acids. The CDR3, as DNA: TGTGCCAGCAGTCTGGCCCCAGGGGCCGAGCAGTACTTC. This gives the protein CASSLAPGAEQYF.

The genes are TRBV28 and TRBJ2-7, with D unclear. The length of the CDR3 is 12 residues. With 4 bases removed from V and 6 bases from J, the gap between germline ends came to 10 bases. Looked up from germline, CDR1 is MDHEN and CDR2 is SYDVKM. CDR3 region: CASSSRLLEQYF. The CDR3 bases are TGTGCCAGCAGTTCCCGGTTACTCGAGCAGTACTTC.

This clone showed up just a few times. J is TRBJ1-1 and V is TRBV4-1, with unresolved D. The germline CDR1 and CDR2 sequences are MGHRA and YSYEKL. V shed 1 base and J shed 1 base, with 4 bases lying between them. The CDR3 contains 13 residues. CDR3 residues: CASSQGQNTEAFF. CDR3 nucleotide sequence: TGCGCCAGCAGCCAAGGACAGAACACTGAAGCTTTCTTT.

The chain employs TRBV5-1 and TRBJ2-3, with D possibly matching TRBD1 (6 bases). The CDR3 consists of 13 residues. Trimming left V 2 bases short and J 4 bases short, with 8 bases between. Germline-derived CDR1 and CDR2 are SGHRS and YFSETQ. CDR3 in amino acids: CASSFRGPDTQYF. As DNA, the CDR3 is TGCGCCAGCAGCTTCAGGGGACCAGATACGCAGTATTTT.

This clone was seen once. The genes are TRBV29-1 and TRBJ2-1, with no clear D. This CDR3 spans 12 amino acids. CDR1 SQVTM and CDR2 ANQGSEA come from the germline V gene. V gave up 5 bases and J gave up 0 bases, with 5 bases separating them. The CDR3: CSVLGSYNEQFF. The CDR3 coding sequence is TGCAGCGTTTTAGGCTCCTACAATGAGCAGTTCTTC.

V usage is TRBV27 and J usage is TRBJ1-5; D unclear. This CDR3 spans 15 amino acids. The germline V gene encodes CDR1 MNHEY and CDR2 SMNVEV (reference sequence). Trimming removed 1 base from V and 0 bases from J, with 7 bases in between. Here the CDR3 reads CASSLYQSSNQPQHF. In DNA, the CDR3 is TGTGCCAGCAGTTTATATCAATCTAGCAATCAGCCCCAGCATTTT.

This clone was seen only once. The V call is TRBV9, the J call TRBJ2-7; weak D call: TRBD2 (5 bases). CDR1 is SGDLS, CDR2 YYNGEE, per germline. Trimming removed 3 bases at V and 6 bases at J, with 13 bases between. The CDR3 has 13 amino acids. The CDR3 region has the DNA TGTGCCAGCAGCGCCACTAGGAATGGCGAGCAGTACTTC. It encodes CASSATRNGEQYF.

The chain couples TRBV11-2 to TRBJ2-7; unclear D gene. CDR3 length: 15 residues. Between the trimmed V and J ends, which lost 3 bases and 1 base, there was a span of 13 bases. In germline, CDR1 is SGHAT, CDR2 FQNNGV. CDR3 loop: CASSLGWTPSYEQYF. The CDR3 nucleotides are TGTGCCAGCAGCTTGGGTTGGACGCCGTCCTACGAGCAGTACTTC.

This clone was seen once. The CDR3 loop reads CASTPGGRRGDTQYF. The CDR3 DNA reads as TGTGCCAGTACCCCAGGCGGGAGAAGGGGAGATACGCAGTATTTT. The rearrangement joins TRBV19 to TRBJ2-3, with 7 bases identical to TRBD2. From germline, CDR1 is LNHDA and CDR2 SQIVND (reference sequence). The V segment lost 7 bases and the J segment 5 bases; nucleotides outside the gene matches: 12. This CDR3 spans 15 amino acids. Looking up the rest from reference TRBV19 and TRBJ2-3 gives the full variable domain: DGGITQSPKYLFRKEGQNVTLSCEQNLNHDAMYWYRQDPGQGLRLIYYSQIVNDFQKGDIAEGYSVSREKKESFPLTVTSAQKNPTAFYLCASTPGGRRGDTQYFGPGTRLTVL.

The chain is built from TRBV5-1 and TRBJ2-2, with D perhaps assigned TRBD1 or TRBD2 (5 bases each). V was cut by 5 bases and J by 2 bases, with 16 bases left in between. Germline lookup yields CDR1 SGHRS and CDR2 YFSETQ. The CDR3 length is 16 residues. DNA for the CDR3: TGCGCCAGCAGTCGACTCCGGGACGGAAACACCGGGGAGCTGTTTTTT. Protein sequence: CASSRLRDGNTGELFF. Variable domain in full (rest from reference TRBV5-1 and TRBJ2-2): KAGVTQTPRYLIKTRGQQVTLSCSPISGHRSVSWYQQTPGQGLQFLFEYFSETQRNKGNFPGRFSGRQFSNSRSEMNVSTLELGDSALYLCASSRLRDGNTGELFFGEGSRLTVL.

The J gene is TRBJ1-1, the V gene TRBV4-1; 12 bases agree with TRBD1. This CDR3 spans 18 amino acids. V gave up 2 bases and J gave up 0 bases; unmatched junction bases: 7. The V gene's germline CDR1 is MGHRA and CDR2 YSYEKL. CDR3 nucleotides: TGCGCCAGCAGCCAATTTAAGGGACAGGGGGCCCTGAACACTGAAGCTTTCTTT. Translated, it gives CASSQFKGQGALNTEAFF.